This T cell receptor (beta chain) was observed in a study of sequential checkpoint blockade in melanoma. Study-level background: Patients were randomized 1:1 to nivolumab-then-ipilimumab or ipilimumab-then-nivolumab first-line. Each arm's sequence ended with maintenance nivolumab.

TCRdb's table, derived via immunoSEQ multiplex PCR, lists solely in-frame clones and lacks some. The repertoire includes fewer than 25,000 clones, about two thirds of them detected once, and 15% to 20% sits in the top ten. V was pared by 5 bases and J by 3 bases, with 2 bases of the junction left unmatched. The CDR3 runs 13 residues. Germline V lookup: CDR1 LGHNA, CDR2 YSLEER. Treatment in this sample: randomized to nivolumab then ipilimumab (arm A) or the reverse (arm B). None of the patients previously received DNA-damaging chemotherapy. Sorted cells were live CD3+CD8+, lacking CD19 and CD56, from PBMCs.

J is TRBJ2-3 and V is TRBV4-3; 7 bases agree with TRBD2. The sequences come from CD8+ T cells sorted from blood (inferred from file names), collected from a patient given nivolumab and ipilimumab in sequence. The receptor's source is a human donor with melanoma. CDR3 sequence: CASSSGGTDTQYF. The CDR3 nucleotides read TGCGCCAGCAGCTCCGGGGGGACAGATACGCAGTATTTT.